These T cell receptor beta chains were read from a single sample in a study of blood T cell repertoires in COVID-19. Sequenced by immunoSEQ multiplex PCR; TCRdb stores in-frame clones only, minus some. Of about 99,000 clones listed, 84% are singletons. The sequencing input was peripheral blood. Receptors originate from a human donor in a cohort sampled during active COVID-19. CDR3s include the opening cysteine and the closing phenylalanine or tryptophan. The D gene is left open where the match is weak. For some rows the clone size is stated as once, few or many, or as a class when expanded; others skip it.

CDR3 protein,CDR3 DNA,J gene,D gene,V gene,clone size
CASSQDGGQGAEKLFF,TGCGCCAGCAGCCAAGATGGAGGTCAGGGGGCGGAAAAACTGTTTTTT,TRBJ1-4,TRBD1,TRBV4-1,.
CANRRGGLETQYF,TGCGCCAACCGACGGGGGGGCTTGGAGACCCAGTACTTC,TRBJ2-5,TRBD2,TRBV10-1,.
CASSATSGGETQYF,TGTGCCAGCAGCGCGACCAGCGGGGGAGAGACCCAGTACTTC,TRBJ2-5,TRBD2,TRBV9,.
CASSRDRDTEAFF,TGTGCCAGCAGCCGGGACAGGGACACTGAAGCTTTCTTT,TRBJ1-1,TRBD1,TRBV7-2,.
CASRLGDSPNSPLHF,TGTGCAAGTCGCTTGGGGGACAGCCCTAATTCACCCCTCCACTTT,TRBJ1-6,.,TRBV12-2,.
CASSGGQLRLEAFF,TGTGCCAGCAGCGGGGGACAGTTACGACTTGAAGCTTTCTTT,TRBJ1-1,TRBD1,TRBV11-2,.
CASSAILALGGGANVLTF,TGTGCCAGCAGCGCGATACTAGCGCTGGGGGGTGGGGCCAACGTCCTGACTTTC,TRBJ2-6,TRBD2,TRBV9,.
CSPLGDTPVGLFF,TGCAGCCCCCTGGGGGACACTCCGGTCGGGCTGTTTTTT,TRBJ2-2,.,TRBV29-1,.
CASSPGQAQETQYF,TGCGCCAGCAGCCCAGGACAGGCCCAAGAGACCCAGTACTTC,TRBJ2-5,TRBD1,TRBV5-1,few
CASSPQTSRNEQFF,TGCGCCAGCAGCCCCCAGACTAGCCGAAATGAGCAGTTCTTC,TRBJ2-1,TRBD2,TRBV4-3,.
CASSYRVNEQFF,TGTGCCAGTAGTTACAGGGTCAATGAGCAGTTCTTC,TRBJ2-1,.,TRBV19,.
CASSFQGAVEQYF,TGTGCCAGCAGTTTTCAGGGGGCGGTCGAGCAGTACTTC,TRBJ2-7,TRBD1,TRBV12-3/TRBV12-4,.
CASSLELGKAPGNTIYF,TGTGCCAGCAGCTTGGAGTTAGGAAAAGCGCCTGGAAACACCATATATTTT,TRBJ1-3,.,TRBV5-5,.
CASSLGMRETQYF,TGTGCCAGCAGTTTAGGTATGAGGGAGACCCAGTACTTC,TRBJ2-5,.,TRBV12-3/TRBV12-4,.
CASGLGVPYNEQFF,TGTGCCAGCGGACTTGGGGTTCCCTACAATGAGCAGTTCTTC,TRBJ2-1,.,TRBV7-9,.
CAWSAGQGARGYTF,TGTGCCTGGAGTGCGGGACAGGGGGCGCGAGGCTACACCTTC,TRBJ1-2,TRBD1,TRBV30,few
CSVRMGTGGSEQYF,TGCAGCGTTAGGATGGGGACAGGGGGATCCGAGCAGTACTTC,TRBJ2-7,TRBD1,TRBV29-1,.
CASRTGGAGELFF,TGTGCCAGCCGGACAGGGGGGGCCGGGGAGCTGTTTTTT,TRBJ2-2,TRBD1,TRBV2,.
CASSPVEETQYF,TGTGCCAGCTCACCAGTAGAGGAGACCCAGTACTTC,TRBJ2-5,.,TRBV18,.
CASSLQREAVYGYTF,TGTGCCAGCAGTCTCCAAAGGGAGGCCGTCTATGGCTACACCTTC,TRBJ1-2,.,TRBV27,.
CASSTSGGNYGYTF,TGCGCCAGCAGCACATCGGGGGGGAACTATGGCTACACCTTC,TRBJ1-2,.,TRBV5-1,.
CASSPGTGLLYEQYF,TGTGCCAGCAGCCCTGGGACAGGGCTCTTATACGAGCAGTACTTC,TRBJ2-7,TRBD1,TRBV11-2,.
CASSARTGRSGNTIYF,TGTGCCAGCAGCGCAAGGACAGGCCGCTCTGGAAACACCATATATTTT,TRBJ1-3,TRBD1,TRBV7-8,.
CASSLGGQTNSPLHF,TGCGCCAGCAGCTTGGGTGGACAAACTAATTCACCCCTCCACTTT,TRBJ1-6,.,TRBV5-1,.
CASRSGNEQFF,TGTGCCAGCCGGTCGGGGAATGAGCAGTTCTTC,TRBJ2-1,.,TRBV2,.
CASSLGQANEQFF,TGTGCCAGCAGCTTGGGACAGGCGAATGAGCAGTTCTTC,TRBJ2-1,TRBD1,TRBV11-3,.
CASSRAGEWAGNTEAFF,TGTGCCAGCAGCCGGGCGGGGGAGTGGGCCGGGAACACTGAAGCTTTCTTT,TRBJ1-1,.,TRBV5-4,.
CSVGLGGVSYGYTF,TGCAGCGTTGGCCTGGGGGGAGTTAGCTATGGCTACACCTTC,TRBJ1-2,.,TRBV29-1,.
CASRAGLGEAFF,TGTGCCAGCCGGGCAGGGCTTGGTGAAGCTTTCTTT,TRBJ1-1,.,TRBV12-3/TRBV12-4,.
CASSQTAGGTNEKLFF,TGCGCCAGCAGCCAAACTGCAGGGGGGACTAATGAAAAACTGTTTTTT,TRBJ1-4,TRBD1,TRBV4-3,.
CASSPGGILNTEAFF,TGTGCCAGCAGCCCGGGAGGGATACTGAACACTGAAGCTTTCTTT,TRBJ1-1,.,TRBV9,.
CASSKTGVTNEKLFF,TGTGCCAGCAGTAAAACAGGGGTAACTAATGAAAAACTGTTTTTT,TRBJ1-4,TRBD1,TRBV6-5,.
CASSQVTGGPRETQYF,TGTGCCAGCAGCCAAGTAACGGGGGGGCCGAGGGAGACCCAGTACTTC,TRBJ2-5,TRBD2,TRBV3-1/TRBV3-2,.
CASSQDDGQGPWVGGYTF,TGCGCCAGCAGCCAAGATGACGGACAGGGCCCCTGGGTAGGGGGCTACACCTTC,TRBJ1-2,TRBD1,TRBV4-1,.
CASSCPEGAPETQYF,TGTGCCAGCAGTTGCCCCGAGGGGGCTCCGGAGACCCAGTACTTC,TRBJ2-5,TRBD1,TRBV6-5,.
CASSDYRGNQPQHF,TGTGCCAGCAGTGATTACAGGGGCAATCAGCCCCAGCATTTT,TRBJ1-5,.,TRBV2,.
CASSSRQGGLTDTQYF,TGTGCCAGCAGTAGCCGGCAGGGAGGACTCACAGATACGCAGTATTTT,TRBJ2-3,.,TRBV5-4,.
CASSESSGGAADTQYF,TGCGCCAGCAGCGAATCTAGCGGGGGGGCTGCAGATACGCAGTATTTT,TRBJ2-3,TRBD2,TRBV5-1,once
CASSLAHSGIMNTEAFF,TGTGCCAGCAGCTTAGCGCACTCAGGGATCATGAACACTGAAGCTTTCTTT,TRBJ1-1,.,TRBV7-8,.
CASSFLAGARSSTDTQYF,TGTGCCAGCAGCTTTCTAGCGGGGGCCCGCTCTAGCACAGATACGCAGTATTTT,TRBJ2-3,TRBD2,TRBV7-9,.
CATSARGQGLNEQFF,TGTGCCACCAGTGCCCGTGGGCAGGGCCTCAATGAGCAGTTCTTC,TRBJ2-1,.,TRBV24-1,.
CASSPLAGGYEQYF,TGTGCCAGCAGTCCCCTAGCGGGGGGGTACGAGCAGTACTTC,TRBJ2-7,TRBD2,TRBV2,.
CASRKAREYGYTF,TGTGCCAGCAGAAAAGCACGGGAATATGGCTACACCTTC,TRBJ1-2,.,TRBV6-5,.
CASSFRLAGSGELFF,TGTGCCAGCAGTTTTAGACTAGCGGGTTCCGGGGAGCTGTTTTTT,TRBJ2-2,TRBD2,TRBV27,.
CASSYQGPGRLSDNQPQHF,TGTGCCAGCAGTTACCAGGGCCCAGGGAGGTTATCGGACAATCAGCCCCAGCATTTT,TRBJ1-5,.,TRBV6-2/TRBV6-3,once
CASSYSRGSGANVLTF,TGTGCCAGCAGTTACTCACGAGGGTCTGGGGCCAACGTCCTGACTTTC,TRBJ2-6,.,TRBV6-5,.
CASRSAGTMYGYTF,TGTGCCAGTAGATCCGCCGGGACAATGTATGGCTACACCTTC,TRBJ1-2,.,TRBV19,.
CASSQDQHTVNYGYTF,TGTGCCAGCAGCCAAGATCAGCATACAGTTAACTATGGCTACACCTTC,TRBJ1-2,.,TRBV4-2,.
CASSYPGQGSLDTEAFF,TGTGCCAGCAGCTACCCGGGACAGGGAAGTTTGGACACTGAAGCTTTCTTT,TRBJ1-1,TRBD1,TRBV7-2,.
CASSPRTVLNYGYTF,TGTGCCAGCAGCCCGAGGACAGTTCTTAACTATGGCTACACCTTC,TRBJ1-2,.,TRBV6-2/TRBV6-3,.